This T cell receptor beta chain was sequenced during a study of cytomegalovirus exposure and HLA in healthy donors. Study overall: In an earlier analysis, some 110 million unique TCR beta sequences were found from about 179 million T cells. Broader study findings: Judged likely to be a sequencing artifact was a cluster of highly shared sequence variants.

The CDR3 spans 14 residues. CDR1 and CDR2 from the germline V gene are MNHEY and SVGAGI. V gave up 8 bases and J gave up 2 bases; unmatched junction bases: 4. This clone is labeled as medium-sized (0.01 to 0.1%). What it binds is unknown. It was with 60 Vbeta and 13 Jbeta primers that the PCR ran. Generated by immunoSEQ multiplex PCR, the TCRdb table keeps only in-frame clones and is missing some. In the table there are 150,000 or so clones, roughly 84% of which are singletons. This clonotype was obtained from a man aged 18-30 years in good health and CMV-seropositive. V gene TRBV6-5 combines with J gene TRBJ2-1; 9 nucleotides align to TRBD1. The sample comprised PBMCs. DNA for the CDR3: TGTGCCAGCGGCGGGACAGGGCCCTACAATGAGCAGTTCTTC. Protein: CASGGTGPYNEQFF.